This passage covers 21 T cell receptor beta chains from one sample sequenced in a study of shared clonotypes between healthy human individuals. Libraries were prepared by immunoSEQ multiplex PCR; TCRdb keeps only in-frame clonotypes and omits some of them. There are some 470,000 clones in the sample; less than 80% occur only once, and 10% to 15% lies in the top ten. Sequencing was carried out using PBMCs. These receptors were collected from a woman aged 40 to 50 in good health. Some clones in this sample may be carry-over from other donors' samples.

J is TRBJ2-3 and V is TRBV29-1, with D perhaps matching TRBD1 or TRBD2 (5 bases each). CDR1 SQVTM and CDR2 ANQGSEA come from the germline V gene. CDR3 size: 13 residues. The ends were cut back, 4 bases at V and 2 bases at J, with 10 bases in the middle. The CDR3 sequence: CSVVGGLTDTQYF. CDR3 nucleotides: TGCAGCGTTGTTGGGGGTCTCACAGATACGCAGTATTTT.

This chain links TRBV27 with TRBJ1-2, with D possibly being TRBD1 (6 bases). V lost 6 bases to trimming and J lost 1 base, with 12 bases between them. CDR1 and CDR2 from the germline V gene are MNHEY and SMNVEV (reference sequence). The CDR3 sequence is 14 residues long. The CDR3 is CASRDTGRNYGYTF. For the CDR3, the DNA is TGTGCCAGCAGGGATACAGGGCGTAACTATGGCTACACCTTC.

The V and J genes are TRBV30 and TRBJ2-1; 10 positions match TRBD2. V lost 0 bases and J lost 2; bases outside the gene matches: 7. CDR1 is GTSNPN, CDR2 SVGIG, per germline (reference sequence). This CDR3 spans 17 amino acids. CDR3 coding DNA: TGTGCCTGGAGTGTACGGACTAGCGGAAGAGCCTACAATGAGCAGTTCTTC. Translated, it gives CAWSVRTSGRAYNEQFF.

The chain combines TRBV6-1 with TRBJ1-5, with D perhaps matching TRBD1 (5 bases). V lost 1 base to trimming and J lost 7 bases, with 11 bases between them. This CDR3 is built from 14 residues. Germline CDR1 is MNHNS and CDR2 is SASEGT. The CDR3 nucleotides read TGTGCCAGCAGTGAAGGGGACCCCGCACAGCCCCAGCATTTT. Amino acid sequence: CASSEGDPAQPQHF.

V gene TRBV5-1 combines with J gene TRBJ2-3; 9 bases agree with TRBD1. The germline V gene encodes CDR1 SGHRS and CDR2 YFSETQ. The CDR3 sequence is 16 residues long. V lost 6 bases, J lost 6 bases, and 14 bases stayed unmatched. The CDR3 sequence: CASKASYGTGLDTQYF. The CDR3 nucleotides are TGCGCCAGCAAGGCTTCTTATGGGACAGGGTTGGATACGCAGTATTTT.

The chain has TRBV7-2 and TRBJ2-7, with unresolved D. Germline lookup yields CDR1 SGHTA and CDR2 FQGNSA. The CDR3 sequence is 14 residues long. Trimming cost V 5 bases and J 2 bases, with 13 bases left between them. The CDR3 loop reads CASSTRTSPYEQYF. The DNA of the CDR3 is TGTGCCAGCAGCACCAGGACCAGCCCCTACGAGCAGTACTTC. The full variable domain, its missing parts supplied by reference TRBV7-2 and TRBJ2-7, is GAGVSQSPSNKVTEKGKDVELRCDPISGHTALYWYRQSLGQGLEFLIYFQGNSAPDKSGLPSDRFSAERTGGSVSTLTIQRTQQEDSAVYLCASSTRTSPYEQYFGPGTRLTVT.

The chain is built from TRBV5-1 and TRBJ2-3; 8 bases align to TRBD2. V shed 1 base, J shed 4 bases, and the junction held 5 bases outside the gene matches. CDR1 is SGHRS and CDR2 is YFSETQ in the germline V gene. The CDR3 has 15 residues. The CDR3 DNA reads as TGCGCCAGCAGCTTGAGCGGGAGTTTCTCAGATACGCAGTATTTT. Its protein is CASSLSGSFSDTQYF.

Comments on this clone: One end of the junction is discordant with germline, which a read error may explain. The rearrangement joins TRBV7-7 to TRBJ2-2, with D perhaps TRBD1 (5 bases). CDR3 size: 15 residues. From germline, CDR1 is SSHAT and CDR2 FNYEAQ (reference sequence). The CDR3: CASSSRAANTGELFF. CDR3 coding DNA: TGTGCTAGCAGCTCCAGGGCCGCGAACACCGGGGAGCTGTTTTTT.

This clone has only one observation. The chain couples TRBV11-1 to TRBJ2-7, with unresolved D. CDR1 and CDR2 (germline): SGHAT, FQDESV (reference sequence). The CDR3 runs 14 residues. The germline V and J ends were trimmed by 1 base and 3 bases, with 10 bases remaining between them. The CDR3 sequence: CASSLDGQHYEQYF. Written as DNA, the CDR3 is TGTGCCAGCAGCTTAGATGGGCAGCACTACGAGCAGTACTTC.

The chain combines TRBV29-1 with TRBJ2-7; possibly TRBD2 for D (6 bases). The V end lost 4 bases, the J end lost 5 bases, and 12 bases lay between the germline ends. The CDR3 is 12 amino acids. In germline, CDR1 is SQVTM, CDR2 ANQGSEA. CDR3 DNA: TGCAGCGTTGTGGGAGGCGGAGACGAGCAGTACTTC. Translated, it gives CSVVGGGDEQYF.

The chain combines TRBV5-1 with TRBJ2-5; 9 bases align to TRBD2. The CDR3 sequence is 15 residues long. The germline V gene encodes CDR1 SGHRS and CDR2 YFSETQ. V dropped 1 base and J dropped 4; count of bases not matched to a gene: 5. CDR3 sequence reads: CASSLSATSGETQYF. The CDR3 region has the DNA TGCGCCAGCAGCTTGAGTGCGACTAGCGGAGAGACCCAGTACTTC.

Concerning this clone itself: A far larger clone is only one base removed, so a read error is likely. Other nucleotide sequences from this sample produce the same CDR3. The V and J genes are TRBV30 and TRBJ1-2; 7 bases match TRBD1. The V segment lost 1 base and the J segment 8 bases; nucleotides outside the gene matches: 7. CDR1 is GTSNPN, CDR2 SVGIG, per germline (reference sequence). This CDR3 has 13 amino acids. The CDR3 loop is CAWSADRVKGYTF. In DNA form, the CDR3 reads TGTGCCTGGAGTGCTGACAGGGTAAAAGGCTACACCTTC. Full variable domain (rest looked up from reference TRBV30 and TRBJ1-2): SQTIHQWPATLVQPVGSPLSLECTVEGTSNPNLYWYRQAAGRGLQLLFYSVGIGQISSEVPQNLSASRPQDRQFILSSKKLLLSDSGFYLCAWSADRVKGYTFGSGTRLTVV.

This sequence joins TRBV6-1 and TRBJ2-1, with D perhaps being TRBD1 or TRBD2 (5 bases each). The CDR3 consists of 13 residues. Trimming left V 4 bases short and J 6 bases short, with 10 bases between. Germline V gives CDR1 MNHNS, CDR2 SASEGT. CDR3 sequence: CASSGRDGNEQFF. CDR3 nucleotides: TGTGCCAGCAGTGGCCGGGACGGCAATGAGCAGTTCTTC.

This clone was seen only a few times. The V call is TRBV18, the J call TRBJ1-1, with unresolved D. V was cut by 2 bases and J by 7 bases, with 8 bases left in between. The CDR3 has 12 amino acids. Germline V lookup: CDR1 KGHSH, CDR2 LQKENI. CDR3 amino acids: CASSPVADEAFF. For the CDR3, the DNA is TGTGCCAGCTCACCAGTCGCGGATGAAGCTTTCTTT.

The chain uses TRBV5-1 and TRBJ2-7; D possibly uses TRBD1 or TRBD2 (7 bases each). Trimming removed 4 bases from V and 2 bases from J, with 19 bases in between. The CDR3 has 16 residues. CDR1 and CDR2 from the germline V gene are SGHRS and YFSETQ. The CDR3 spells CASSPDRFGGAYEQYF. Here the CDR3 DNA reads TGCGCCAGCAGCCCGGACAGGTTTGGGGGGGCCTACGAGCAGTACTTC.

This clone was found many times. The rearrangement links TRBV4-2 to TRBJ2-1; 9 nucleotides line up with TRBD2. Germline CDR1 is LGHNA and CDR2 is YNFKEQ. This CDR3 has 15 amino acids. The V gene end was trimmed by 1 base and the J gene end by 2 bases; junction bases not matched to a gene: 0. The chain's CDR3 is CASSQASGTYNEQFF. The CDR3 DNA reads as TGTGCCAGCAGCCAAGCTAGCGGGACCTACAATGAGCAGTTCTTC.

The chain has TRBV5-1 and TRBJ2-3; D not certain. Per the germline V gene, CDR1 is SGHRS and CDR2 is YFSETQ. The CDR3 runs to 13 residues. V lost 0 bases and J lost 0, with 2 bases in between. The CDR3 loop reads CASSLESTDTQYF. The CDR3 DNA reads TGCGCCAGCAGCTTGGAGAGCACAGATACGCAGTATTTT.

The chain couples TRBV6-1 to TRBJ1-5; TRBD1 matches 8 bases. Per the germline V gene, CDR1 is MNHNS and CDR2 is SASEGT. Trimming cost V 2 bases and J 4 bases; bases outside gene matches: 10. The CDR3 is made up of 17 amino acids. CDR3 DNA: TGTGCCAGCAGTGAAAGTAAGGGGACAGGCCTAAATCAGCCCCAGCATTTT. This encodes CASSESKGTGLNQPQHF.

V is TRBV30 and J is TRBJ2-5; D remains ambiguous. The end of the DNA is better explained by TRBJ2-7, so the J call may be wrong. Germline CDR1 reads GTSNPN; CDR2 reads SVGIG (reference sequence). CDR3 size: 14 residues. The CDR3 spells CAWSNPILRYEQYF. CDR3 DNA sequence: TGTGCCTGGAGTAATCCCATACTTCGTTACGAGCAGTACTTC.

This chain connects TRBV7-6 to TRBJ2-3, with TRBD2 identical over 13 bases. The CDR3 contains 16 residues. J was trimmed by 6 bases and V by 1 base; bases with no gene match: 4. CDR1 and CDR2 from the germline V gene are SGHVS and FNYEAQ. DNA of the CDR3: TGTGCCAGCAGCTTAGGGGGACTAGCGGGATCGGATACGCAGTATTTT. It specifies CASSLGGLAGSDTQYF.

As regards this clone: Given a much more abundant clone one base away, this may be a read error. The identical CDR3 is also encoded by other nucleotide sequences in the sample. This CDR3 reads CASSSQETQYF. In DNA form, the CDR3 reads TGTGCCAGCAGCTCACAAGAGACCCAGTACTTC. The chain has TRBV7-9 and TRBJ2-5, with unresolved D. V lost 4 bases and J 2 bases, leaving 2 bases between the germline ends. Per germline, CDR1 SEHNR and CDR2 FQNEAQ (reference sequence). The CDR3 has 11 residues.